The clone carrying this T cell receptor beta chain came up a few times. This record belongs to a study of regulatory T cells in long-lasting Graves disease. The CDR3 is 13 amino acids. V lost 7 bases and J lost 1, with 5 bases in between. CDR1 and CDR2 from the germline V gene are SEHNR and FQNEAQ (reference sequence). This sample's time point: newly diagnosed GD, antithyroid drugs for less than 3 months. PBMCs provided the RNA from which the TCR library was made. Construction of the TCR beta libraries employed iRepertoire HTBI primers in conjunction with Arm-PCR of CDR3 regions. Via MiXCR, TCRdb re-called the multiplex PCR reads, giving one row per CDR3 protein. The sample yields about 430,000 distinct CDR3 sequences, approximately 16% seen once. The same specimen was also included in a second study, on T cells in Graves' hyperthyroidism and ophthalmopathy.

The sequence was obtained from a woman in her thirties or forties with Graves disease. Material: peripheral blood mononuclear cells (PBMCs), obtained at new diagnosis, from a patient treated with antithyroid drugs. V gene TRBV7-9 combines with J gene TRBJ2-6; D is undetermined. The CDR3: CASKQSGANVLTF. The CDR3 nucleotides are TGTGCCAGCAAACAATCTGGGGCCAACGTCCTGACTTTC.